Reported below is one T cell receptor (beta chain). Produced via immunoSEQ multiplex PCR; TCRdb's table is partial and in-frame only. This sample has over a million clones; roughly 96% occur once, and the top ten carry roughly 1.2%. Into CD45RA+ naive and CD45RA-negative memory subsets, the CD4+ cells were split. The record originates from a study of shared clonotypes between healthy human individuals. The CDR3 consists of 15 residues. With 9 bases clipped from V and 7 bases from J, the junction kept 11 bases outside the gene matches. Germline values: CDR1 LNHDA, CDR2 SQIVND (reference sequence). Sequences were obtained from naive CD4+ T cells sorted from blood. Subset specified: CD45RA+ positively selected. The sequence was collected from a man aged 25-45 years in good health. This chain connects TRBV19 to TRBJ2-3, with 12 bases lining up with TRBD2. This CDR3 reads CASADLAGGLNTQYF. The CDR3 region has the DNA TGTGCCAGCGCCGACCTAGCGGGAGGGCTAAATACGCAGTATTTT.